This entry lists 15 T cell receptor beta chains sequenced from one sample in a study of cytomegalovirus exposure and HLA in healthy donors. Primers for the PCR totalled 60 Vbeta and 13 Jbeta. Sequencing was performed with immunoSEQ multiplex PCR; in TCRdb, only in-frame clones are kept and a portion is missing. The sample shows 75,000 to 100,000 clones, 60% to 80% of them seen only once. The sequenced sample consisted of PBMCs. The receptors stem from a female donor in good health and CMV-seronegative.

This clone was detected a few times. CDR3 sequence: CASSQDWQGAPVLFF. The CDR3 bases are TGCGCCAGCAGCCAAGATTGGCAGGGGGCGCCTGTGCTGTTTTTT. V and J are TRBV4-3 and TRBJ2-2; 8 nucleotides line up with TRBD1. Losses at the gene ends were 0 bases for V and 13 bases for J; bases not matched to a gene: 10. The CDR3 runs 15 residues. Germline V lookup: CDR1 LGHNA, CDR2 YSLEER.

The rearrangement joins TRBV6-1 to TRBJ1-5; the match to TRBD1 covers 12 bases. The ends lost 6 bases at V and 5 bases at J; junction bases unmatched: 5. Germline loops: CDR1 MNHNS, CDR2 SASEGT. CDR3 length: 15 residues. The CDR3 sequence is CASRTGTGGDQPQHF. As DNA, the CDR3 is TGTGCCAGCAGAACCGGGACAGGGGGCGATCAGCCCCAGCATTTT.

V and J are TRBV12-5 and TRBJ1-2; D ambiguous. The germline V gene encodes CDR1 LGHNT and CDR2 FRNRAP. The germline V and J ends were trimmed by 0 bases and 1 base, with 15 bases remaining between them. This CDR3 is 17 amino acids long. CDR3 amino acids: CASGLVLGRTYNYGYTF. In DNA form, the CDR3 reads TGTGCTAGTGGTTTGGTACTAGGGAGAACTTATAACTATGGCTACACCTTC.

The CDR3 coding sequence is TGTGCCACCAAAACAGGCAACACTGAAGCTTTCTTT. Translation: CATKTGNTEAFF. The V and J genes are TRBV6-1 and TRBJ1-1; D is perhaps TRBD1 (5 bases). The ends were cut back, 10 bases at V and 2 bases at J, with 11 bases in the middle. Germline-derived CDR1 and CDR2 are MNHNS and SASEGT. This CDR3 is built from 12 residues.

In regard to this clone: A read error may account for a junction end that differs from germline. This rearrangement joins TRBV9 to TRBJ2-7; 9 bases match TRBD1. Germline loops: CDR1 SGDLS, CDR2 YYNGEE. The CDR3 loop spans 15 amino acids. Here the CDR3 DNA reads TGTGCCAACAGCGTAGGGGGACAGGGCGCTTACGAGCAGTACTTC. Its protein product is CANSVGGQGAYEQYF.

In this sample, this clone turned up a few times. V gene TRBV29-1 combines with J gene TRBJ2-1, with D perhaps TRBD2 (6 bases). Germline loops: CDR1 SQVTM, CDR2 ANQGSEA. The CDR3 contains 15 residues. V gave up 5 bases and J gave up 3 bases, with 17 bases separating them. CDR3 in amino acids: CSVPHVETSYNEQFF. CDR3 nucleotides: TGCAGCGTTCCGCATGTAGAGACTAGCTACAATGAGCAGTTCTTC.

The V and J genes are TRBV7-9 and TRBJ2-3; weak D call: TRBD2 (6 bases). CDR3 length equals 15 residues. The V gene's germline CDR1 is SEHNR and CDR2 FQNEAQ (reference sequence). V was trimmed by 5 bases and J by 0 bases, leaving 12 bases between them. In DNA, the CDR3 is TGTGCCAGCAGCCGCGGGACGGATAGCACAGATACGCAGTATTTT. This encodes CASSRGTDSTDTQYF.

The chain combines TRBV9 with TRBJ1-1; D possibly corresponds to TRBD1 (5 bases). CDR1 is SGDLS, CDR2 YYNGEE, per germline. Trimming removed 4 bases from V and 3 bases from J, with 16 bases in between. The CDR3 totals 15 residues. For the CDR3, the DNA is TGTGCCAGCAGCCGAATAACGGGGGAGGACACTGAAGCTTTCTTT. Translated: CASSRITGEDTEAFF. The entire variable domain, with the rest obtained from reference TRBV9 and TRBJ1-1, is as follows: DSGVTQTPKHLITATGQRVTLRCSPRSGDLSVYWYQQSLDQGLQFLIQYYNGEERAKGNILERFSAQQFPDLHSELNLSSLELGDSALYFCASSRITGEDTEAFFGQGTRLTVV.

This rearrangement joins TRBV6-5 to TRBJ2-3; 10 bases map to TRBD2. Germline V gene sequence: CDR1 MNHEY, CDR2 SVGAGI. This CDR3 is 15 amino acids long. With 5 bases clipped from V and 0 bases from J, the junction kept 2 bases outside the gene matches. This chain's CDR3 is CASSVLAGSTDTQYF. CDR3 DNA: TGTGCCAGCAGTGTACTAGCGGGGAGCACAGATACGCAGTATTTT.

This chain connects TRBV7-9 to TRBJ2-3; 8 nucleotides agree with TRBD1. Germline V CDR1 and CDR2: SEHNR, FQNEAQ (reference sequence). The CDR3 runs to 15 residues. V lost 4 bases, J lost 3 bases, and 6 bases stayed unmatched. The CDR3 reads CASSSGQGGTDTQYF. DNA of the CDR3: TGTGCCAGCAGCTCAGGACAGGGAGGAACAGATACGCAGTATTTT.

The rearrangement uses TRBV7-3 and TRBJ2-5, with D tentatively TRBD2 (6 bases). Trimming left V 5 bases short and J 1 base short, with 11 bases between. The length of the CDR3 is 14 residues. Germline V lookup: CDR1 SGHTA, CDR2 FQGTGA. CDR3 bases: TGTGCCAGCAGCCGTTTGGGGGGCCAAGAGACCCAGTACTTC. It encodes CASSRLGGQETQYF. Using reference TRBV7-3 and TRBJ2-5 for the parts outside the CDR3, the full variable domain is GAGVSQTPSNKVTEKGKYVELRCDPISGHTALYWYRQSLGQGPEFLIYFQGTGAADDSGLPNDRFFAVRPEGSVSTLKIQRTERGDSAVYLCASSRLGGQETQYFGPGTRLLVL.

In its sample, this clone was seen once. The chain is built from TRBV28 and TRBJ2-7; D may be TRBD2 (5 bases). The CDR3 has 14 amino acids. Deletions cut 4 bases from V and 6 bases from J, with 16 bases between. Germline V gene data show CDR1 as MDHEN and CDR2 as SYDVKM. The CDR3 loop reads CASSSASEGSEQYF. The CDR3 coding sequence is TGTGCCAGCAGTTCAGCCAGTGAGGGCTCCGAGCAGTACTTC. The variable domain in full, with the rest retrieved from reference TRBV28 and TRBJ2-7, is DVKVTQSSRYLVKRTGEKVFLECVQDMDHENMFWYRQDPGLGLRLIYFSYDVKMKEKGDIPEGYSVSREKKERFSLILESASTNQTSMYLCASSSASEGSEQYFGPGTRLTVT.

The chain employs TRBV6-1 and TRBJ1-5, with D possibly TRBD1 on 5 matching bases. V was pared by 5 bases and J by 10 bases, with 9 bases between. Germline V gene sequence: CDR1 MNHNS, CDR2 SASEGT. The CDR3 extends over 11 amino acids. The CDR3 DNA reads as TGTGCCAGCAGTCAGGGAGGCCCCCAGCATTTT. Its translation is CASSQGGPQHF.

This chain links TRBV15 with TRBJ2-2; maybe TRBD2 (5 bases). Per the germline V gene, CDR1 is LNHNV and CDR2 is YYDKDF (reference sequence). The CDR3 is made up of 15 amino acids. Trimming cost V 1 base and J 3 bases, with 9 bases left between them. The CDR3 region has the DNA TGTGCCACCAGCAGAGGAGGGTCCGACACCGGGGAGCTGTTTTTT. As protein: CATSRGGSDTGELFF. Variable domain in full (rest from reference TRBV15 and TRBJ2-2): DAMVIQNPRYQVTQFGKPVTLSCSQTLNHNVMYWYQQKSSQAPKLLFHYYDKDFNNEADTPDNFQSRRPNTSFCFLDIRSPGLGDTAMYLCATSRGGSDTGELFFGEGSRLTVL.

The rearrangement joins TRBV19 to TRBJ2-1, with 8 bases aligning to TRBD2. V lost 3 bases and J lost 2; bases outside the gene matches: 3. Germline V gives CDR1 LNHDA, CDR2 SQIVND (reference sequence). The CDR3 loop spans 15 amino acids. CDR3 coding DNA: TGTGCCAGTAGTATCTCCGGGGGGGCCTACAATGAGCAGTTCTTC. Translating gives CASSISGGAYNEQFF.